Listed below are T cell receptor beta chains from one sample, sequenced in a study of shared clonotypes between healthy human individuals. Libraries were prepared by immunoSEQ multiplex PCR; TCRdb keeps only in-frame clonotypes and omits some of them. The sample consists of 2,100,000 or so clones, almost 96% of them appearing once. Input material: naive CD4+ T cells sorted from blood. These receptors all stem from a man between 18 and 35 years old in good health. The CDR3 runs from the conserved cysteine through the conserved F or W. A D gene is named only where the DNA matches it firmly. Clone size is stated in some rows and not others, as once, few, many or a class when expanded.

D gene | J gene | clone size | V gene | CDR3 DNA | CDR3 protein
- | TRBJ2-7 | - | TRBV5-6 | TGTGCCAGCAGCTTGGTCCCAGGGCTCGAGCAGTACTTC | CASSLVPGLEQYF
- | TRBJ1-2 | - | TRBV2 | TGTGCCAGCAGTGAAATGGGGCCAAATGGCTACACCTTC | CASSEMGPNGYTF
- | TRBJ1-1 | - | TRBV5-1 | TGCGCCAGCAGCTTTGGGGGTGGCACTGAAGCTTTCTTT | CASSFGGGTEAFF
- | TRBJ2-7 | - | TRBV5-1 | TGCGCCAGCAGCTCGAATCAGCGCCCTCGACATTACGAGCAGTACTTC | CASSSNQRPRHYEQYF
TRBD2 | TRBJ2-5 | - | TRBV9 | TGTGCCAGCAGCCCCCGGGGTAGCGGGGGGTTTCAAGAGACCCAGTACTTC | CASSPRGSGGFQETQYF
- | TRBJ1-1 | - | TRBV5-6 | TGTGCCAGCAGCTTATGGGTTACGAGGACTGAAGCTTTCTTT | CASSLWVTRTEAFF
- | TRBJ1-3 | - | TRBV7-9 | TGTGCCAGCAGCTCGCCGTCAGGGGAGTCACCTGGAAACACCATATATTTT | CASSSPSGESPGNTIYF
- | TRBJ2-1 | - | TRBV6-6 | TGTGCCAGCAGTAACAACAGGGCGGGACCTTACAATGAGCAGTTCTTC | CASSNNRAGPYNEQFF
- | TRBJ2-4 | - | TRBV5-3 | TGTGCCAGAAGCTTGGGCGGGGCCTCGAACATTCAGTACTTC | CARSLGGASNIQYF
TRBD1 | TRBJ1-2 | - | TRBV28 | TGTGCCAGCAGTTTATCGAAAGGGGGGTACAGGGGGCACGGCTACACCTTC | CASSLSKGGYRGHGYTF
TRBD1 | TRBJ1-3 | - | TRBV4-3 | TGCGCCAGCAGCCAAGATCGGGCAGGGGGTGGAAACACCATATATTTT | CASSQDRAGGGNTIYF
TRBD1 | TRBJ1-2 | - | TRBV4-1 | TGCGCCAGCAGCCAAGTACAGGGGGCGCAGGACTATGGCTACACCTTC | CASSQVQGAQDYGYTF
TRBD2 | TRBJ2-1 | - | TRBV4-1 | TGCGCCAGCAGCCAAGAGACTAGCGGGGGGAAGCAGTTCTTC | CASSQETSGGKQFF
TRBD1 | TRBJ1-1 | - | TRBV25-1 | TGTGCCAGCAGTGAGACAGGGTTGAACACTGAAGCTTTCTTT | CASSETGLNTEAFF
- | TRBJ1-4 | - | TRBV28 | TGTGCCAGCAGTTTCGGGTCTCTAACAACTAATGAAAAACTGTTTTTT | CASSFGSLTTNEKLFF
- | TRBJ1-4 | - | TRBV5-4 | TGTGCCAGCAGCTTGCCTAATGAAAAACTGTTTTTT | CASSLPNEKLFF
- | TRBJ2-7 | - | TRBV11-2 | TGTGCCAGCAGCTTCTTGAGGTGGGGCGAGTATACCTACGAGCAGTACTTC | CASSFLRWGEYTYEQYF
- | TRBJ2-3 | - | TRBV7-9 | TGTGCCAGCAGCTTAGAACTCCTAAGCACAGATACGCAGTATTTT | CASSLELLSTDTQYF
- | TRBJ2-3 | - | TRBV19 | TGTGCCAGCGGACACAGGGCCAGCACAGATACGCAGTATTTT | CASGHRASTDTQYF
TRBD2 | TRBJ2-3 | - | TRBV11-2 | TGTGCCAGCAGCTCCAACCGGGACTATCCCACAGATACGCAGTATTTT | CASSSNRDYPTDTQYF
TRBD2 | TRBJ2-7 | once | TRBV19 | TGTGCCTCTAGCGGGGGGTTCTACGAGCAGTACTTC | CASSGGFYEQYF
- | TRBJ2-3 | - | TRBV5-1 | TGCGCCAGCAGCTTGGAATCTAGGGGACCAGATACGCAGTATTTT | CASSLESRGPDTQYF
TRBD2 | TRBJ2-3 | - | TRBV7-9 | TGTGCCAGCAGCCGCTTAGCGGGGGTTTCTAGCACAGATACGCAGTATTTT | CASSRLAGVSSTDTQYF
TRBD2 | TRBJ2-3 | once | TRBV5-1 | TGCGCCAGCAGCCCGGGACTAGCGGGGATTACATTACCCACAGATACGCAGTATTTT | CASSPGLAGITLPTDTQYF
TRBD2 | TRBJ2-7 | - | TRBV7-2 | TGTGCCAGCAGCCCGACTAGCGGGAGCCCCTACGAGCAGTACTTC | CASSPTSGSPYEQYF
- | TRBJ1-1 | - | TRBV11-2 | TGTGCCAGCAGCTCCCAGACACCGAACACTGAAGCTTTCTTT | CASSSQTPNTEAFF
TRBD2 | TRBJ2-1 | - | TRBV5-1 | TGCGCCAGCAGCTTGCAAGCGGGGGGGCCCTACAATGAGCAGTTCTTC | CASSLQAGGPYNEQFF
- | TRBJ1-3 | - | TRBV5-6 | TGTGCCAGCAGCTTGCCAAGCTCTGGAAACACCATATATTTT | CASSLPSSGNTIYF
TRBD1 | TRBJ1-4 | - | TRBV6-1 | TGTGCCAGCACTTTATCGACAGGGTATAATGAAAAACTGTTTTTT | CASTLSTGYNEKLFF
TRBD1 | TRBJ1-4 | - | TRBV5-1 | TGCGCCAGCAGCTGGGGACAGGGGGATGAAAAACTGTTTTTT | CASSWGQGDEKLFF
TRBD2 | TRBJ2-3 | once | TRBV27 | TGTGCCAGCAGTTTAATCCGGGAGGGCCCCCGGGCTACGCAGTATTTT | CASSLIREGPRATQYF